This TCR beta chain was sequenced for a study of blood T cell repertoires in COVID-19. Study as a whole: Specimens from acute and convalescent COVID-19 originated in the United States, Italy and Spain.

In the study's own analysis: How many nucleated cells were present was estimated from reference gene primer amplification. Sequencing was performed with immunoSEQ multiplex PCR; in TCRdb, only in-frame clones are kept and a portion is missing. V and J calls and clone size are as listed in that table; D and trimming were resolved from the DNA. The table includes hundreds of thousands of clones, around 90% detected once. The ends were cut back, 0 bases at V and 1 base at J, with 10 bases in the middle. The CDR3 covers 16 residues. Germline V CDR1 and CDR2: LGHNA, YSLEER. Sequencing input: peripheral blood. V gene TRBV4-3 combines with J gene TRBJ1-3; no firm D call. The receptor was derived from a woman younger than 35 with acute or convalescent COVID-19. For the CDR3, the DNA is TGCGCCAGCAGCCAAGATCCAGGTCTTTCTGGAAACACCATATATTTT. Amino acid sequence: CASSQDPGLSGNTIYF.